This T cell receptor (beta chain) was sequenced for a study of naive and memory T cell subsets. After CD4 positive bead selection, the CD4-negative fraction gave CD8 T cells. Four subsets defined by CD45RA and CD27 were sorted after CD3, CD4, CD8 and live/dead staining. There are 17 residues in the CDR3. Germline CDR1 and CDR2: MNHEY and SVGAGI. J was trimmed by 1 base and V by 5 bases; bases with no gene match: 12. This clonotype turned up a few times. Its antigen is not known. The beta constant-region primer was an equimolar mix of two oligonucleotides covering TRBC1 and TRBC2. The ligated cDNA underwent four PCR rounds using SP2 and nested alpha and beta constant-region primers. Ligation attached a single-stranded oligonucleotide with a 12-nucleotide UMI and the SP2 primer to the cDNA 3' end. TCRdb reprocessed the UMI-ligation and nested PCR reads via MiXCR and lists one record per CDR3 protein. The table includes roughly 150,000 distinct CDR3 sequences, 15% to 20% detected once.

Study observations and caveats: A few larger clonotypes appeared in naive repertoires, especially CD8, possibly memory cells re-expressing CD45RA. There was no ground truth to check naive and memory subset results.

Input material: naive CD8+ T cells from blood. This clonotype originated in a human donor in good health. This chain links TRBV6-5 with TRBJ2-7, with 9 bases identical to TRBD1. DNA for the CDR3: TGTGCCAGCAGTCACTACCCTGGACAGGGGCTTTCCTACGAGCAGTACTTC. Its protein product is CASSHYPGQGLSYEQYF.